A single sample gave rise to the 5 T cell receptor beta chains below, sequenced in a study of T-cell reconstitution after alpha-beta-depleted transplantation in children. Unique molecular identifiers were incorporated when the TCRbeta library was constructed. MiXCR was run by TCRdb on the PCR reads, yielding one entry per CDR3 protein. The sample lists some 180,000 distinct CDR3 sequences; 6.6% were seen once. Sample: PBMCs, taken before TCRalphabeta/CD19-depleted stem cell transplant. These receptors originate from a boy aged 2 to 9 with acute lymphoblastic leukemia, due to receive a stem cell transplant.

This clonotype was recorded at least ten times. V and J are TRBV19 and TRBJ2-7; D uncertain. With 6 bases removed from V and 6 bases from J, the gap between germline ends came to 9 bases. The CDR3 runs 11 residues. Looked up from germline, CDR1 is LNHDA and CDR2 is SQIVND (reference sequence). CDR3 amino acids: CASSSPGEQYF. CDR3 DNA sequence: TGTGCCAGTAGCTCTCCTGGCGAGCAGTACTTC.

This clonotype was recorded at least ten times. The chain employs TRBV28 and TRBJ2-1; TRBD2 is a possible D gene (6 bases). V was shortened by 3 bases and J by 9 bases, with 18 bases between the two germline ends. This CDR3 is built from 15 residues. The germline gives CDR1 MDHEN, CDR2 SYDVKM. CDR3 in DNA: TGTGCCAGCAGTTTCGACAGCGGATTGGGGGGTGAGCAGTTCTTC. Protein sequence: CASSFDSGLGGEQFF.

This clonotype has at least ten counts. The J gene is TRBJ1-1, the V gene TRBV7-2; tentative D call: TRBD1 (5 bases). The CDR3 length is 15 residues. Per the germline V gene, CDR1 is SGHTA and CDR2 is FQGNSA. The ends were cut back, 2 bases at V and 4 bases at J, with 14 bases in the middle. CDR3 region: CASSLRLSGATEAFF. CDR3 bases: TGTGCCAGCAGCTTAAGGCTATCCGGGGCCACTGAAGCTTTCTTT.

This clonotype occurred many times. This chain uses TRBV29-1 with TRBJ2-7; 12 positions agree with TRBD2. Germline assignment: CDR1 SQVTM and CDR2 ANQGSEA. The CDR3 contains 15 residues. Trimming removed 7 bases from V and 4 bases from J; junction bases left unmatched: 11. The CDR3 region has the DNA TGCAGCGCTCGTGAGGGACTAGCGGGCATTTACGAGCAGTACTTC. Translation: CSAREGLAGIYEQYF.

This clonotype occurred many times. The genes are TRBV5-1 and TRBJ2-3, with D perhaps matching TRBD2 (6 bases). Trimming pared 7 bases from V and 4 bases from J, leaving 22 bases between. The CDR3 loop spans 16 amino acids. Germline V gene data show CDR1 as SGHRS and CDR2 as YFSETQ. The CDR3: CASYWVGGGPPDTQYF. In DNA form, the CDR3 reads TGCGCCAGCTACTGGGTGGGGGGAGGCCCCCCAGATACGCAGTATTTT.